Each of the 4 T cell receptor beta chains below was sequenced from the same sample in a study of lymphopenia after photon versus proton radiotherapy. Libraries were prepared by immunoSEQ multiplex PCR; TCRdb keeps only in-frame clonotypes and omits some of them. The sample yields tens of thousands of clones, around 85% seen once. The sample in question was peripheral blood, obtained from a patient treated with proton-based radiotherapy. The receptor source for this set is a man aged 55-75 years with pancreatic cancer.

The table lists this clone with a count of one. V is TRBV30 and J is TRBJ1-2; D is unresolved. The V and J ends lost 2 bases and 4 bases respectively, with 11 bases between them. The CDR3 extends over 13 amino acids. Germline CDR1 reads GTSNPN; CDR2 reads SVGIG (reference sequence). As DNA, the CDR3 is TGTGCCTGGAGTTCATTAGTCCCCTATGGCTACACCTTC. Protein product: CAWSSLVPYGYTF.

This chain joins TRBV9 and TRBJ1-1; D is uncertain. The CDR3 is 15 amino acids. Trimming cost V 0 bases and J 0 bases, with 9 bases left between them. Germline-derived CDR1 and CDR2 are SGDLS and YYNGEE. The CDR3 DNA follows: TGTGCCAGCAGCGTAGGACCAGGCATGAACACTGAAGCTTTCTTT. Translating it yields CASSVGPGMNTEAFF.

The V gene is TRBV19, the J gene TRBJ2-1; 11 bases align to TRBD2. This CDR3 has 15 residues. After removal of 4 bases from V and 8 bases from J, the junction contained 7 bases not matched to a gene. Germline CDR1 LNHDA, CDR2 SQIVND (reference sequence). The CDR3 region has the DNA TGTGCCAGTAGTACGTCCGGGACTAGCGGCCATGAGCAGTTCTTC. It encodes CASSTSGTSGHEQFF.

The chain uses TRBV19 and TRBJ1-1; 7 bases are shared with TRBD1. There are 15 residues in the CDR3. Looked up from germline, CDR1 is LNHDA and CDR2 is SQIVND (reference sequence). The V segment lost 6 bases and the J segment 5 bases; nucleotides outside the gene matches: 12. CDR3 coding DNA: TGTGCCAGTAGACTTCCGGGTGCAGGGGGTACTGAAGCTTTCTTT. It yields the protein CASRLPGAGGTEAFF.